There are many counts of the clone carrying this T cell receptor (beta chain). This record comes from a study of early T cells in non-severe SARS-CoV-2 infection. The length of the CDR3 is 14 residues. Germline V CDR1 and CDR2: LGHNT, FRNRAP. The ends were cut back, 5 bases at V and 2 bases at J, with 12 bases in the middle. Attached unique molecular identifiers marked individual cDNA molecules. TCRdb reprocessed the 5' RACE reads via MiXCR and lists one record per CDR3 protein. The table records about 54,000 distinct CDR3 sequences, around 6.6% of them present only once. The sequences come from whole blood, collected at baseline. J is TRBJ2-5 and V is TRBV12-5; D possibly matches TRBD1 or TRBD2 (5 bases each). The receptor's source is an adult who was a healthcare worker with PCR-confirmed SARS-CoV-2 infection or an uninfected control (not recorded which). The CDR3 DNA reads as TGTGCTAGTGGTATAGGGACGGAACAAGAGACCCAGTACTTC. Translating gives CASGIGTEQETQYF.